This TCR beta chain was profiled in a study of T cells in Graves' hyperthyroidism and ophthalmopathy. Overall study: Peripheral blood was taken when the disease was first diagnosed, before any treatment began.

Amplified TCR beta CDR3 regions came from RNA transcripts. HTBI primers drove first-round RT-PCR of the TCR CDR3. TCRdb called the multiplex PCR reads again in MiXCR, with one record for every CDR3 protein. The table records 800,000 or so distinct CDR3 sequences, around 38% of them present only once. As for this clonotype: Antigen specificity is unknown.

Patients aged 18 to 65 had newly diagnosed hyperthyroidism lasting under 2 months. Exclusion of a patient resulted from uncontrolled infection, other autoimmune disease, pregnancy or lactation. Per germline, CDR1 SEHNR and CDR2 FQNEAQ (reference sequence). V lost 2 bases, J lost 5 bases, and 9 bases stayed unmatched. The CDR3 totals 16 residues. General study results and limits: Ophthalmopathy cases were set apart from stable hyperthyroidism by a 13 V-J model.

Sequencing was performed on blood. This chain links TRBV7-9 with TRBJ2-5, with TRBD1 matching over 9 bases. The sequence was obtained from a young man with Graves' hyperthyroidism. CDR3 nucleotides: TGTGCCAGCAGCTTAAGGGGGAACAGGGGGCAGGAGACCCAGTACTTC. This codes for CASSLRGNRGQETQYF.